One sample yielded the 13 T cell receptor beta chains listed below, sequenced in a study of T cells in Graves' hyperthyroidism and ophthalmopathy. Amplification of TCR beta CDR3 regions was performed using RNA transcripts as template. The HTBI primer set was used in a first-round RT-PCR of the TCR CDR3. TCRdb processed the multiplex PCR reads anew with MiXCR; each CDR3 protein has one entry. The repertoire holds about 530,000 distinct CDR3 sequences, with 17% as singletons. The sample taken for sequencing was blood. Receptor source: a woman aged 18-29 years with Graves' ophthalmopathy.

This clonotype showed up many times. The chain has TRBV7-3 and TRBJ1-1; D unclear. V lost 5 bases and J lost 0, with 13 bases in between. The CDR3 runs to 15 residues. In germline, CDR1 is SGHTA, CDR2 FQGTGA. The CDR3 reads CASSHLELMNTEAFF. The CDR3 nucleotides are TGTGCCAGCAGCCACCTGGAGCTTATGAACACTGAAGCTTTCTTT.

This clonotype was picked up many times. The chain couples TRBV2 to TRBJ1-5; D is uncertain. Trimming pared 6 bases from V and 7 bases from J, leaving 16 bases between. The CDR3 sequence is 14 residues long. From germline, CDR1 is SNHLY and CDR2 FYNNEI. The CDR3 bases are TGTGCCAGCAGGGGCCTATTGGCATTGCAGCCCCAGCATTTT. It codes for CASRGLLALQPQHF.

As for this clonotype: The junction departs from the called germline gene at one end, perhaps through a read error. This rearrangement joins TRBV6-1 to TRBJ1-1; D is possibly TRBD1 (5 bases). This CDR3 comprises 14 residues. The germline V gene encodes CDR1 MNHNS and CDR2 SASEGT. CDR3 nucleotide sequence: TGTACCAGCAGTCTGGACATGACGAACACTGAAGCTTTCTTT. Encoded protein: CTSSLDMTNTEAFF.

This clonotype showed up many times. The V gene is TRBV2, the J gene TRBJ1-1; D gene uncertain. CDR1 and CDR2 (germline): SNHLY, FYNNEI. V dropped 4 bases and J dropped 6 bases, with 15 bases sitting between them. The CDR3 loop spans 14 amino acids. CDR3 nucleotides: TGTGCCAGCAGTGGGAACCCGTCGGGTGCTGAAGCTTTCTTT. Amino acids: CASSGNPSGAEAFF.

This clonotype was observed at least ten times. The chain has TRBV6-1 and TRBJ2-1, with D possibly matching TRBD2 (7 bases). In germline, CDR1 is MNHNS, CDR2 SASEGT. Trimming left V 5 bases short and J 7 bases short, with 24 bases between. The CDR3 is 17 residues long. The CDR3 DNA reads as TGTGCCAGCAGTCTCGAGGGGGGGGCTCATACGGGAAATGAGCAGTTCTTC. Its protein product is CASSLEGGAHTGNEQFF.

This clonotype was seen many times. The rearrangement links TRBV20-1 to TRBJ1-1; unclear D gene. CDR1 and CDR2 (germline): DFQATT, SNEGSKA (reference sequence). V was shortened by 3 bases and J by 0 bases, with 5 bases between the two germline ends. The CDR3 length is 12 residues. For the CDR3, the DNA is TGCAGTGCTAGGTTTATGAACACTGAAGCTTTCTTT. It is translated as CSARFMNTEAFF.

The table lists this clonotype with many counts. The chain has TRBV5-5 and TRBJ2-1; D unresolved. The length of the CDR3 is 14 residues. The V end was cut by 0 bases, the J end by 6 bases, with 10 bases between. Germline loops: CDR1 SGHKS, CDR2 YYEKEE (reference sequence). Here the CDR3 reads CASSLGGRSNEQFF. The CDR3 region has the DNA TGTGCCAGCAGCTTGGGCGGCCGGAGCAATGAGCAGTTCTTC.

This clonotype has a handful of counts. The J gene is TRBJ1-2, the V gene TRBV27; D remains unclear. V gave up 5 bases and J gave up 8 bases, with 18 bases separating them. The CDR3 runs to 14 residues. Germline V gene lookup returns CDR1 MNHEY and CDR2 SMNVEV (reference sequence). The CDR3 sequence: CASSPRRSMGGYTF. CDR3 in DNA: TGTGCCAGCAGTCCCCGTAGAAGCATGGGGGGCTACACCTTC.

This clonotype was found a few times. This chain connects TRBV20-1 to TRBJ1-5; no clear D gene. The V gene's germline CDR1 is DFQATT and CDR2 SNEGSKA (reference sequence). CDR3 size: 12 residues. With 2 bases removed from V and 2 bases from J, the gap between germline ends came to 4 bases. The DNA of the CDR3 is TGCAGTGCTAGACCCGGCAATCAGCCCCAGCATTTT. This encodes CSARPGNQPQHF.

In its sample, this clonotype was seen a few times. V usage is TRBV2 and J usage is TRBJ1-2; D remains ambiguous. Trimming took 10 bases from V and 8 from J, leaving 20 bases between them. The CDR3 runs 13 residues. Per germline, CDR1 SNHLY and CDR2 FYNNEI. CDR3 DNA: TGTGCCACCCCCTGGGCCTTTTCGGGGGGCTACACCTTC. Translated, it gives CATPWAFSGGYTF.

The chain has TRBV6-1 and TRBJ2-2, with 16 bases fitting TRBD2. CDR1 is MNHNS, CDR2 SASEGT, per germline. The CDR3 sequence is 19 residues long. J was trimmed by 4 bases and V by 5 bases; bases with no gene match: 10. This CDR3 is CASSFEGTSGRAGTGELFF. Written as DNA, the CDR3 is TGTGCCAGCAGTTTCGAAGGGACTAGCGGGAGGGCGGGCACCGGGGAGCTGTTTTTT.

This clonotype was observed at least ten times. Here the CDR3 reads CASSLNGGETDTQYF. The CDR3 coding sequence is TGTGCCAGCAGCTTAAATGGGGGCGAAACAGATACGCAGTATTTT. The J gene is TRBJ2-3, the V gene TRBV11-3, with a possible D match to TRBD1 (6 bases). CDR1 and CDR2 (germline): SGHNT, YENEEA. The germline V and J ends were trimmed by 2 bases and 3 bases, with 12 bases remaining between them. The length of the CDR3 is 15 residues.

This clonotype was observed a handful of times. The chain carries TRBV5-4 and TRBJ2-3; D unresolved. The CDR3 spans 16 residues. V was trimmed by 3 bases and J by 0 bases, leaving 14 bases between them. Germline assignment: CDR1 SGHNT and CDR2 YYREEE (reference sequence). The CDR3 spells CASSWVWAPSTDTQYF. For the CDR3, the DNA is TGTGCCAGCAGCTGGGTTTGGGCCCCTAGCACAGATACGCAGTATTTT.